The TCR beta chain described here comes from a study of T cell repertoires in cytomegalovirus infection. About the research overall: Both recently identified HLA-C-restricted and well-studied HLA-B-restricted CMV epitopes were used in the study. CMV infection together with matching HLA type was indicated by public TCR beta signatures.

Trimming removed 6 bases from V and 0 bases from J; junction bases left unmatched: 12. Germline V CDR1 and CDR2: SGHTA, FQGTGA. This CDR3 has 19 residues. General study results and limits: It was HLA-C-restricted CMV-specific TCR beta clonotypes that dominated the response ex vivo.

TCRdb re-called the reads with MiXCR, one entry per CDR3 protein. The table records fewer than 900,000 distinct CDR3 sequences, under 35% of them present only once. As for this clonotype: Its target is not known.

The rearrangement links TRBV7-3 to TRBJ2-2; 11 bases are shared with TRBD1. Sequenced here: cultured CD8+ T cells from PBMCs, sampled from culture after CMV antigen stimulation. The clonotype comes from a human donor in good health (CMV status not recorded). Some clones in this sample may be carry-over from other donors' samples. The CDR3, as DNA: TGTGCCAGCAGACAACTCCCGGGACAGGGGGATGCGAACACCGGGGAGCTGTTTTTT. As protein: CASRQLPGQGDANTGELFF.